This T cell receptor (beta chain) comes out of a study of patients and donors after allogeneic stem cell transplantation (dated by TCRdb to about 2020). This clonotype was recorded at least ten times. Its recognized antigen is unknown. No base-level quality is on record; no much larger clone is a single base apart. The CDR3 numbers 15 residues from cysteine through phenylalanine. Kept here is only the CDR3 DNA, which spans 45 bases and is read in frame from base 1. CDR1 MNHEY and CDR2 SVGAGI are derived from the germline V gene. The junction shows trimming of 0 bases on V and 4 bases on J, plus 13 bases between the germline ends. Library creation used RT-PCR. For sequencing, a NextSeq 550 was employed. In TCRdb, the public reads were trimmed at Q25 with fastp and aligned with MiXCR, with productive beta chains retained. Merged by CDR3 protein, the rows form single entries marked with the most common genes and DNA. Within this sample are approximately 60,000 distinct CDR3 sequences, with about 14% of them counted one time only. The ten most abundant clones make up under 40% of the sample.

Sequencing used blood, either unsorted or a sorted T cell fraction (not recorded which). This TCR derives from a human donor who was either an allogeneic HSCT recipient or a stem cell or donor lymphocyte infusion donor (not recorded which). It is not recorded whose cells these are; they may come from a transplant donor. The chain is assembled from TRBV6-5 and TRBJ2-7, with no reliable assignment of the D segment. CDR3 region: CASSYSANGFYEQYF. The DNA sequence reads TGTGCCAGCAGTTACTCGGCCAATGGTTTTTACGAGCAGTACTTC.